This TCR beta chain was identified in a study of blood T cell repertoires in COVID-19. Repertoires were generated with immunoSEQ multiplex PCR, while TCRdb's copy carries only in-frame clones and drops some. The sample has about 140,000 clones, roughly 90% seen once. The CDR3 is made up of 15 amino acids. The V end was cut by 3 bases, the J end by 1 base, with 12 bases between. Germline values: CDR1 SGHTA, CDR2 FQGTGA. This chain links TRBV7-3 with TRBJ1-1; maybe TRBD1 (5 bases). The source is a man in his 60s with active or convalescent COVID-19. Material for sequencing was peripheral blood. CDR3 coding DNA: TGTGCCAGCAGCTTGGAAGGGGTGGGGAACACTGAAGCTTTCTTT. The encoded protein is CASSLEGVGNTEAFF.